A selection of T cell receptor beta chains follows, all from one sample in a study of T cells in Graves' hyperthyroidism and ophthalmopathy. TCRdb reanalysed the multiplex PCR reads using MiXCR and keeps one entry per CDR3 protein. The table lists approximately 410,000 distinct CDR3 sequences, approximately 14% of them singletons. The specimen sequenced was blood. These receptors all stem from a woman between 18 and 30 years old with Graves' hyperthyroidism. The CDR3 runs from the conserved cysteine through the conserved F or W. The D gene is left open where the match is weak. Clone size is given for some rows only: seen once, a few or many times, or a class if the clone is expanded.

d_gene	abundance	v_gene	j_gene	CDR3nt	CDR3aa
NA	NA	TRBV7-9	TRBJ2-3	TGTGCCAGCAGCTTAGTGGAGGGGAATACGCAGTATTTT	CASSLVEGNTQYF
NA	NA	TRBV30	TRBJ2-3	TGTGCCTGGAGTGTATTAAGGCGGGCGGGAAAAACGGACCCCACAGATACGCAGTATTTT	CAWSVLRRAGKTDPTDTQYF
NA	few	TRBV5-1	TRBJ2-1	TGCGCCAGCAGCCGCCACTCAGGGTCATCCAACAATGAGCAGTTCTTC	CASSRHSGSSNNEQFF
NA	few	TRBV27	TRBJ1-6	TGTGCCAGCAGTTCCGAGATGGGCTCCTATAATTCACCCCTCCACTTT	CASSSEMGSYNSPLHF
TRBD2	many	TRBV5-1	TRBJ2-7	TGCGCCAGCAGCAGATCTAGCGGGAGCGGAGAGCAGTACTTC	CASSRSSGSGEQYF
NA	many	TRBV28	TRBJ1-1	TGTGCCAGCAGTTTACTAGGTCTGATGACTGAAGCTTTCTTT	CASSLLGLMTEAFF
TRBD2	few	TRBV9	TRBJ2-1	TGTGCCAGCAGCGCGACTAAGACTAGCGGGAGCCACAATGAGCAGTTCTTC	CASSATKTSGSHNEQFF
NA	many	TRBV28	TRBJ2-3	TGTGCCAGCAGTTCGGGGTCTAGGGATACGCAGTATTTT	CASSSGSRDTQYF
NA	many	TRBV13	TRBJ2-5	TGTGCCAGCAGCCGAGGGGACGTACAAGAGACCCAGTACTTC	CASSRGDVQETQYF
NA	NA	TRBV28	TRBJ2-7	TGTGCCAGCAGCTCCGGCTTTAGGGGCGACTTCTACGAGCAGTACTTC	CASSSGFRGDFYEQYF
NA	many	TRBV7-9	TRBJ2-1	TGTGCCAGCAGCTTTCCGGCCGTTGTCAATGAGCAGTTCTTC	CASSFPAVVNEQFF
NA	many	TRBV10-2	TRBJ1-1	TGCGCCAGCAGTGTAGAGGCAGGAAGGAACACTGAAGCTTTCTTT	CASSVEAGRNTEAFF
NA	NA	TRBV9	TRBJ1-2	TGTGCCAGCAGCGCTCCCGGGACGGACCCTGGCTTTTTCTATGGCTACACCTTC	CASSAPGTDPGFFYGYTF
TRBD1	medium-sized	TRBV20-1	TRBJ1-1	TGCAGTGCTAGCCCCGGGACAGCCGTCACTGAAGCTTTCTTT	CSASPGTAVTEAFF
TRBD1	many	TRBV5-1	TRBJ2-5	TGCGCCAGCAGCCGGACAGGGTACCAAGAGACCCAGTACTTC	CASSRTGYQETQYF
TRBD1	many	TRBV6-1	TRBJ2-7	TGTGCCAGCAGGGGCCGGGACAGAGGATACGAGCAGTACTTC	CASRGRDRGYEQYF
NA	many	TRBV30	TRBJ2-7	TGTGCCTGGGCTAGGGGAACCTCCTACGAGCAGTACTTC	CAWARGTSYEQYF
TRBD2	few	TRBV20-1	TRBJ2-1	TGCAGTGCTAGAGCGGGAGGGCTCGAGAACAATGAGCAGTTCTTC	CSARAGGLENNEQFF
NA	many	TRBV30	TRBJ2-5	TGTGCCTGGAGTGTACAGGGGGGGTCAGAGACCCAGTACTTC	CAWSVQGGSETQYF
NA	many	TRBV2	TRBJ2-2	TGTGCCAGATCATGGGGCCAGACCGGGGAGCTGTTTTTT	CARSWGQTGELFF
NA	NA	TRBV2	TRBJ2-2	TGTGCCAGCAGCCCCCTACCTTCCCACCTTACCAGGCCAGGGGAGCTGTTTTTT	CASSPLPSHLTRPGELFF
NA	few	TRBV6-1	TRBJ2-5	TGTGCCAGCAGTTCTTTCCCCTTGTACCAAGAGACCCAGTACTTC	CASSSFPLYQETQYF
TRBD1	few	TRBV6-1	TRBJ1-2	TGTGCCAGCACCAGGGACAGGCCGAACTATGGCTACACCTTC	CASTRDRPNYGYTF
TRBD2	NA	TRBV5-1	TRBJ2-3	TGCGCCAGCAGCTCGCCGGGACTAGCGGGCGGGGCAGATACGCAGTATTTT	CASSSPGLAGGADTQYF
TRBD1	many	TRBV27	TRBJ1-4	TGTGCCAGCAGTTTAGTCCAGGGGGATGAAAAACTGTTTTTT	CASSLVQGDEKLFF
TRBD1	once	TRBV6-1	TRBJ1-1	TGTGCCAGCAGAACCGACAGGGGCTTGAGGGCCACTGAAGCTTTCTTT	CASRTDRGLRATEAFF
TRBD1	many	TRBV6-1	TRBJ1-6	TGTGCCAGCAGTGAAGAACAGGGGGGCTCCTATAATTCACCCCTCCACTTT	CASSEEQGGSYNSPLHF
TRBD2	many	TRBV30	TRBJ2-1	TGTGCCTGGAGTACGACTAGCGGCTACAATGAGCAGTTCTTC	CAWSTTSGYNEQFF
NA	many	TRBV29-1	TRBJ2-1	TGCAGCGTTGAAGAGGGATCCTACAATGAGCAGTTCTTC	CSVEEGSYNEQFF
TRBD1	few	TRBV29-1	TRBJ2-3	TGCAGCGTTGAAGAGGGACAGGGAGGTACGCAGTATTTT	CSVEEGQGGTQYF
NA	many	TRBV25-1	TRBJ2-1	TGTGCCAGCAGCCGAAGGGGCCAGATCTACAATGAGCAGTTCTTC	CASSRRGQIYNEQFF
TRBD1	NA	TRBV5-1	TRBJ1-1	TGCGCCAGCAGCCAGACAGGGCAGGGGGGCACTGAAGCTTTCTTT	CASSQTGQGGTEAFF
NA	NA	TRBV7-9	TRBJ1-5	TGTGCCAGCAGCTATCTCGGGGAAGAGCAGCCCCAGCATTTT	CASSYLGEEQPQHF
NA	few	TRBV5-1	TRBJ1-3	TGCGCCACCGCCTCGACGGGACGCTCTGGAAACACCATATATTTT	CATASTGRSGNTIYF
TRBD1	many	TRBV6-5	TRBJ2-1	TGTGCCAGCAGTTACTCCCTAGGGACAGGGTTGGATGAGCAGTTCTTC	CASSYSLGTGLDEQFF
NA	NA	TRBV14	TRBJ2-7	TGTGCCAGCAGCCCAACGGGGGTCTACGAGCAGTACTTC	CASSPTGVYEQYF
NA	many	TRBV6-5	TRBJ1-1	TGTGCCAGCAGTTACAAGACTAACACTGAAGCTTTCTTT	CASSYKTNTEAFF
TRBD1	many	TRBV9	TRBJ2-3	TGTGCCAGCAGCACCCGGACAGGAGTAAGCACAGATACGCAGTATTTT	CASSTRTGVSTDTQYF
NA	NA	TRBV6-2/TRBV6-3	TRBJ1-2	TGTGCCTCCCGACCAGTGGACACAGGAGACTATGGCTACACCTTC	CASRPVDTGDYGYTF
NA	many	TRBV20-1	TRBJ2-1	TGCAGTGCAACCCACCCCAGCCAGGGCTCCTACAATGAGCAGTTCTTC	CSATHPSQGSYNEQFF
NA	NA	TRBV13	TRBJ2-1	TGTGCCAGCAGCTTAGGAGCACTAGCCGACTACTACAATGAGCAGTTCTTC	CASSLGALADYYNEQFF